This TCR beta chain is drawn from a study of glioma-infiltrating T cells after dendritic cell vaccination. Study-level information: Dendritic cell vaccination trial patients had either newly diagnosed or recurrent glioblastoma.

Patients had residual fresh-frozen tumor tissue and more than two years of survival data. Study findings and constraints: Higher TCR clonality did not directly relate to longer survival.

The V gene lost 2 bases and the J gene lost 0 bases, with 5 bases spanning the gap. The CDR3 extends over 15 amino acids. Germline V gene lookup returns CDR1 MRHNA and CDR2 SNTAGT. Sequenced by immunoSEQ multiplex PCR; TCRdb stores in-frame clones only, minus some. The table lists 55,000 to 75,000 clones, about 86% of them singletons. On this clone: What it binds is not known.

The V gene is TRBV6-4, the J gene TRBJ2-6; D ambiguous. The origin of this receptor is a human donor with glioblastoma. The specimen comprised blood, sampled before dendritic cell vaccination. DNA for the CDR3: TGTGCCAGCAGTGACCAGGTCTCTGGGGCCAACGTCCTGACTTTC. This gives the protein CASSDQVSGANVLTF.